This T cell receptor beta chain derives from a study of human T cells and chemical hapten exposure. V shed 10 bases and J shed 4 bases, with 20 bases lying between them. Germline CDR1 is ENHRY and CDR2 is SYGVKD. This CDR3 region has 14 residues. Individual cDNA molecules in this library carried unique molecular identifiers. In the study's own analysis: Individual samples carried between roughly 20,000 and 690,600 TCRs, with 95,638 as the median. TCRdb reprocessed the RACE reads with MiXCR, giving one entry per CDR3 protein. The V and J calls and clone size are TCRdb's, not the authors'. Of about 380,000 distinct CDR3 sequences listed, just under 6.5% are singletons. The time point here: patch test 2, 6 weeks after DPC sensitization. Sample treatment: therapeutic diphenylcyclopropenone sensitization with weekly scalp DPC. Regarding the study as a whole: TCRs above 1 in 1000 frequency did not change with DPC sensitization. Expanded TCRs showed more large CDR3 clusters than pre-sensitization or healthy control sets.

As to this clonotype: Antigen unknown.

Sequenced here: whole blood, sampled in connection with sensitization to the hapten diphenylcyclopropenone (DPC). The chain is built from TRBV10-3 and TRBJ2-7; the D gene is possibly TRBD1 (6 bases). The sequence came from a woman aged 18-29 years with alopecia areata. Some clones in this sample may be carry-over from other donors' samples. CDR3 in amino acids: CASQHQGNMYEQYF. The CDR3 DNA reads TGTGCCAGCCAACACCAGGGGAATATGTACGAGCAGTACTTC.